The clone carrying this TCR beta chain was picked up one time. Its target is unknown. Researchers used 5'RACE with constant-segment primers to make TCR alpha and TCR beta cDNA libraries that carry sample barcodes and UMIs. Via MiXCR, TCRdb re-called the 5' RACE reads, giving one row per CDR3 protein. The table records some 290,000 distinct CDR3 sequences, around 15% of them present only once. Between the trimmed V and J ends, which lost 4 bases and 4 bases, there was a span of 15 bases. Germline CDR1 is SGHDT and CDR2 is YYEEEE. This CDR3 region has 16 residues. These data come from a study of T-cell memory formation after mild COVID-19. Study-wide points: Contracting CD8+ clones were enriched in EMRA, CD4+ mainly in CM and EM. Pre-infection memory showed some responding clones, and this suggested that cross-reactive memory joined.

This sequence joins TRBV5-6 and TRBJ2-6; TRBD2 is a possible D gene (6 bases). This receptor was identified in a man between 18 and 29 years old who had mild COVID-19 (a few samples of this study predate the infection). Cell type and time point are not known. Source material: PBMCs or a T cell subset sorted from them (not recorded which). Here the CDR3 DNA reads TGTGCCAGCAGCGTGGTGGGGGAGGCCGGGGCCAACGTCCTGACTTTC. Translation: CASSVVGEAGANVLTF. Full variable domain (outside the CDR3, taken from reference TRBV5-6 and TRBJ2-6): DAGVTQSPTHLIKTRGQQVTLRCSPKSGHDTVSWYQQALGQGPQFIFQYYEEEERQRGNFPDRFSGHQFPNYSSELNVNALLLGDSALYLCASSVVGEAGANVLTFGAGSRLTVL.